The rows below give T cell receptor beta chains drawn from one sample of a study of blood T cell repertoires in COVID-19. This table comes from immunoSEQ multiplex PCR, and its TCRdb copy is limited to in-frame clones, with some not included. The data show 300,000 to 350,000 clones, approximately 89% seen once. Sequencing was performed on peripheral blood. The receptors derive from a woman aged 60-70 years with COVID-19, enrolled during active disease. CDR3s include the opening cysteine and the closing phenylalanine or tryptophan. The order of the fields is J gene, clone size, V gene, D gene, CDR3 protein, CDR3 DNA. D genes are given only for firm matches. Size is omitted from some rows. Given values are once, few, many or a class for expanded clones.

TRBJ1-4,.,TRBV5-1,.,CASSDSPEEKLFF,TGCGCCAGCAGCGACTCTCCGGAAGAAAAACTGTTTTTT
TRBJ1-2,.,TRBV7-9,TRBD1,CASSRSGTAYGYTF,TGTGCCAGCAGTCGCTCCGGGACAGCCTATGGCTACACCTTC
TRBJ1-2,.,TRBV7-9,TRBD1,CASSFAYRGSYYGYTF,TGTGCCAGCAGCTTCGCGTACAGGGGATCCTACTATGGCTACACCTTC
TRBJ1-6,.,TRBV5-1,TRBD1,CASSLTGQGDSPLHF,TGCGCCAGCAGCCTGACAGGACAGGGTGATTCACCCCTCCACTTT
TRBJ2-2,.,TRBV2,TRBD1,CASSSTGAENTGELFF,TGTGCCAGCAGTTCAACAGGGGCCGAAAACACCGGGGAGCTGTTTTTT
TRBJ1-3,.,TRBV28,.,CASRVGDYRTDTIYF,TGTGCCAGCAGGGTGGGCGACTACCGAACGGACACCATATATTTT
TRBJ2-5,.,TRBV19,TRBD1,CASRTGSQETQYF,TGTGCCAGCAGGACAGGGAGCCAAGAGACCCAGTACTTC
TRBJ1-3,.,TRBV7-8,.,CASSTLTGNTIYF,TGTGCCAGCAGCACTCTCACTGGAAACACCATATATTTT
TRBJ1-1,.,TRBV27,.,CASSAIDGGTEAFF,TGTGCCAGCAGTGCCATCGACGGAGGTACTGAAGCTTTCTTT
TRBJ1-1,once,TRBV5-4,TRBD1,CASRRTGGTEAFF,TGTGCCAGCAGAAGGACAGGGGGCACTGAAGCTTTCTTT
TRBJ1-1,.,TRBV11-2,TRBD1,CASSLDTRGRPYTEAFF,TGTGCCAGCAGCTTAGATACCAGGGGGCGGCCCTACACTGAAGCTTTCTTT
TRBJ1-2,many,TRBV19,.,CAIRDTSAYGYTF,TGTGCCATTAGGGACACTTCTGCCTATGGCTACACCTTC
TRBJ2-5,.,TRBV5-1,TRBD2,CASSLTRGGRETQYF,TGCGCCAGCAGCCTAACCCGGGGGGGCCGGGAGACCCAGTACTTC
TRBJ2-3,.,TRBV27,TRBD1,CASSLSGQGPTDTQYF,TGTGCCAGCAGTTTATCGGGACAGGGGCCGACAGATACGCAGTATTTT
TRBJ1-2,.,TRBV19,.,CASSRGVGGYTF,TGTGCCAGTAGTCGGGGGGTTGGTGGCTACACCTTC
TRBJ2-7,.,TRBV5-1,TRBD1,CASSLYAGQGAREYF,TGCGCCAGCAGCTTGTATGCGGGACAGGGGGCCAGGGAGTACTTC
TRBJ1-2,.,TRBV19,.,CASTDSQLGSYGYTF,TGTGCCAGTACCGACTCACAATTAGGATCCTATGGCTACACCTTC
TRBJ1-2,.,TRBV10-3,.,CAISVASGYTF,TGTGCCATCAGTGTAGCGTCTGGCTACACCTTC
TRBJ1-5,.,TRBV6-5,TRBD1,CASSDRGRQPQHF,TGTGCCAGCAGCGACAGGGGGAGGCAGCCCCAGCATTTT
TRBJ2-2,.,TRBV7-6,TRBD2,CASSIGTSGGRTGELFF,TGTGCCAGCAGCATTGGGACTAGCGGGGGGCGCACCGGGGAGCTGTTTTTT
TRBJ1-2,.,TRBV7-2,.,CASTQGVNYGYTF,TGTGCCAGCACACAGGGTGTGAACTATGGCTACACCTTC
TRBJ2-3,.,TRBV3-1/TRBV3-2,TRBD2,CASSSWTSGGTDTQYF,TGTGCCAGCAGTTCTTGGACTAGCGGGGGGACAGATACGCAGTATTTT
TRBJ1-2,.,TRBV13,TRBD1,CASSRGQGANYGYTF,TGTGCCAGCAGCAGAGGACAGGGGGCAAACTATGGCTACACCTTC
TRBJ1-2,.,TRBV19,.,CASSLRRGYTF,TGTGCCAGTAGTCTCCGGCGGGGCTACACCTTC
TRBJ1-1,.,TRBV5-1,TRBD1,CASSATGRNTEAFF,TGCGCCAGCAGCGCGACAGGGAGGAACACTGAAGCTTTCTTT
TRBJ1-4,.,TRBV9,TRBD1,CASSVGQGATNEKLFF,TGTGCCAGCAGCGTAGGACAGGGGGCTACTAATGAAAAACTGTTTTTT
TRBJ1-4,few,TRBV18,.,CASSPTRAGDEKLFF,TGTGCCAGCTCACCAACGCGGGCAGGGGATGAAAAACTGTTTTTT
TRBJ2-7,.,TRBV5-4,TRBD2,CASSPSPGRSYEQYF,TGTGCCAGCAGCCCCAGTCCCGGGAGGTCCTACGAGCAGTACTTC
TRBJ2-5,.,TRBV2,.,CASSEPLAPIIQETQYF,TGTGCCAGCAGTGAACCCTTAGCCCCCATTATACAAGAGACCCAGTACTTC
TRBJ2-2,.,TRBV19,.,CASSMGRVSTGELFF,TGTGCCAGTAGTATGGGCAGGGTGAGCACCGGGGAGCTGTTTTTT
TRBJ1-6,.,TRBV6-6,TRBD1,CASSGQGSNSPLHF,TGTGCCAGCAGTGGACAGGGATCGAATTCACCCCTCCACTTT
TRBJ2-5,.,TRBV3-1/TRBV3-2,TRBD1,CASSLRQGMVETQYF,TGTGCCAGCAGCCTTCGACAGGGGATGGTAGAGACCCAGTACTTC
TRBJ1-1,.,TRBV11-2,.,CASSLQGREAFF,TGTGCCAGCAGCCTACAGGGCCGTGAAGCTTTCTTT
TRBJ2-7,.,TRBV11-2,.,CASSLVGQGIGEQYF,TGTGCCAGCAGCTTAGTGGGGCAGGGTATAGGCGAGCAGTACTTC
TRBJ2-2,once,TRBV10-3,TRBD2,CAISPAGTGELFF,TGTGCCATCAGCCCAGCGGGAACCGGGGAGCTGTTTTTT
TRBJ1-1,once,TRBV9,TRBD1,CASSVSGQGVNTEAFF,TGTGCCAGCAGCGTCTCCGGACAGGGGGTGAACACTGAAGCTTTCTTT